This T cell receptor beta chain was captured by sequencing in a study of cytomegalovirus exposure and HLA in healthy donors. Points from the study as a whole: Most of the TCR beta V segments (in an earlier analysis) were productive either about 90% or about 30% of the time. Some V segments, including TRBV6-2 and TRBV6-3, were excluded as indistinguishable.

At sampling all donors were nominally healthy, likely with unrecorded immune exposures. To note about this clone: The antigen remains undetermined.

PCR amplification relied on 60 Vbeta primers (plus 13 Jbeta primers). TCRdb keeps only in-frame clones here, not all; method: immunoSEQ multiplex PCR. The sample includes 55,000 to 75,000 clones, about 74% of them seen just once. The CDR3 contains 16 residues. Per germline, CDR1 SQVTM and CDR2 ANQGSEA. V lost 2 bases and J lost 5, with 21 bases in between. Sequencing was done on a sample of PBMCs. The V gene is TRBV29-1, the J gene TRBJ1-2, with D possibly matching TRBD1 (6 bases). The sequence was obtained from a human donor in good health. CDR3 sequence reads: CSVEILSGRGGYGYTF. In DNA form, the CDR3 reads TGCAGCGTTGAAATTTTAAGCGGCAGGGGCGGGTATGGCTACACCTTC.